This entry lists 21 T cell receptor beta chains sequenced from one sample in a study of identical twins' blood T cells. In TCRdb, the 5' RACE reads were re-called with MiXCR into one record per CDR3 protein. The sample yields roughly 340,000 distinct CDR3 sequences, 25% to 35% seen once. The source material was PBMCs. These receptors came from a woman aged 18-50 years in good health.

The chain uses TRBV12-3 or TRBV12-4 and TRBJ1-4; no reliable D call. This CDR3 spans 12 amino acids. Trimming removed 4 bases at V and 6 bases at J, with 6 bases between. CDR3 nucleotide sequence: TGTGCCAGCAGTTCAGCGGATGAAAAACTGTTTTTT. Protein product: CASSSADEKLFF.

The chain couples TRBV15 to TRBJ2-3, with unresolved D. Trimming cost V 0 bases and J 2 bases, with 9 bases left between them. Germline V gene sequence: CDR1 LNHNV, CDR2 YYDKDF (reference sequence). The CDR3 is 15 residues long. The CDR3 protein is CATSRDPRSTDTQYF. The CDR3 nucleotides are TGTGCCACCAGCAGAGACCCTAGATCCACAGATACGCAGTATTTT.

This clonotype was found a few times. The chain is built from TRBV4-3 and TRBJ2-3; the match to TRBD1 covers 9 bases. The V gene end was trimmed by 0 bases and the J gene end by 1 base; junction bases not matched to a gene: 2. There are 16 residues in the CDR3. CDR1 is LGHNA, CDR2 YSLEER, per germline. The CDR3 protein is CASSQEGTGRTDTQYF. CDR3 nucleotide sequence: TGCGCCAGCAGCCAAGAAGGGACAGGGCGCACAGATACGCAGTATTTT.

V and J are TRBV20-1 and TRBJ2-1, with TRBD2 identical over 11 bases. With V trimmed by 5 bases and J by 5 bases, 5 bases remained unmatched. Looked up from germline, CDR1 is DFQATT and CDR2 is SNEGSKA (reference sequence). The CDR3 is made up of 14 amino acids. This chain's CDR3 is CSARLAGFHNEQFF. The CDR3, as DNA: TGCAGTGCTCGACTAGCGGGGTTCCACAATGAGCAGTTCTTC.

The chain combines TRBV4-3 with TRBJ2-2; a weak D match, TRBD1 (6 bases). The CDR3 length is 14 residues. The V gene's germline CDR1 is LGHNA and CDR2 YSLEER. V was shortened by 0 bases and J by 8 bases, with 10 bases between the two germline ends. The CDR3 DNA sequence: TGCGCCAGCAGCCAAGAACCTACAGGGGGGGAGCTGTTTTTT. Translation gives CASSQEPTGGELFF.

The rearrangement joins TRBV18 to TRBJ2-5; TRBD1 matches at 11 bases. CDR1 is KGHSH and CDR2 is LQKENI in the germline V gene. After removal of 5 bases from V and 4 bases from J, the junction contained 6 bases not matched to a gene. The length of the CDR3 is 15 residues. The CDR3 DNA reads as TGTGCCAGCTCATCGTCCGGGACAGGGGGAGAGACCCAGTACTTC. It translates to CASSSSGTGGETQYF.

This clonotype was detected only a few times. Here the CDR3 DNA reads TGTGCCAGCAGCTTGACTAGCGGACTTATGTACGAGCAGTACTTC. Its translation: CASSLTSGLMYEQYF. The J gene is TRBJ2-7, the V gene TRBV7-2, with 9 bases fitting TRBD2. Germline V lookup: CDR1 SGHTA, CDR2 FQGNSA. The CDR3 covers 15 residues. V dropped 3 bases and J dropped 4; count of bases not matched to a gene: 7.

The sample holds a few counts of this clonotype. The chain recombines TRBV20-1 with TRBJ2-5, with TRBD1 identical over 7 bases. V shed 4 bases, J shed 2 bases, and the junction held 4 bases outside the gene matches. Germline V gene data show CDR1 as DFQATT and CDR2 as SNEGSKA (reference sequence). This CDR3 region has 13 residues. The CDR3 here is CSATGQLQETQYF. CDR3 nucleotide sequence: TGCAGTGCTACGGGACAGCTGCAAGAGACCCAGTACTTC.

The V gene is TRBV5-6, the J gene TRBJ2-1; TRBD2 matches at 11 bases. The V and J ends lost 4 bases and 6 bases, in that order; junction bases with no gene match: 12. The CDR3 covers 17 residues. The germline V gene encodes CDR1 SGHDT and CDR2 YYEEEE. The CDR3 bases are TGTGCCAGCAGCGTTACTAGCGGGAGCCCCCCCAGCAATGAGCAGTTCTTC. Translated: CASSVTSGSPPSNEQFF. The complete variable domain, with remaining parts taken from reference TRBV5-6 and TRBJ2-1, reads DAGVTQSPTHLIKTRGQQVTLRCSPKSGHDTVSWYQQALGQGPQFIFQYYEEEERQRGNFPDRFSGHQFPNYSSELNVNALLLGDSALYLCASSVTSGSPPSNEQFFGPGTRLTVL.

The gene calls are TRBV16 and TRBJ1-2, with D perhaps TRBD1 (5 bases). Germline CDR1 and CDR2: KGHSY and FQNENV. CDR3 length: 13 residues. Trimming removed 8 bases from V and 4 bases from J, with 14 bases in between. The CDR3 here is CASAARVVYGYTF. The CDR3 DNA reads as TGTGCCAGCGCCGCCAGGGTTGTCTATGGCTACACCTTC.

This clonotype was counted only a few times. V usage is TRBV3-1 and J usage is TRBJ1-2; D is unclear. This CDR3 comprises 15 residues. The germline V gene has CDR1 LGHDT and CDR2 YNNKEL (reference sequence). With 4 bases removed from V and 7 bases from J, the gap between germline ends came to 19 bases. The DNA of the CDR3 is TGTGCCAGCAGCCCTACGGACTCTTTTGGGTGTGGCTACACCTTC. Translating gives CASSPTDSFGCGYTF.

This clonotype was found a few times. The chain is built from TRBV12-3 or TRBV12-4 and TRBJ1-1; D not certain. The V end lost 9 bases, the J end lost 4 bases, and 9 bases lay between the germline ends. This CDR3 has 11 residues. This chain's CDR3 is CASAWSTEAFF. The CDR3 DNA follows: TGTGCCAGTGCTTGGTCCACTGAAGCTTTCTTT.

The chain couples TRBV20-1 to TRBJ2-1; 10 positions match TRBD2. This CDR3 comprises 19 residues. The ends lost 5 bases at V and 0 bases at J; junction bases unmatched: 16. Looked up from germline, CDR1 is DFQATT and CDR2 is SNEGSKA (reference sequence). CDR3 DNA sequence: TGCAGTGCTGTGGCCGTATTAGCGGGGGGATCAAGCTCCTACAATGAGCAGTTCTTC. This translates into CSAVAVLAGGSSSYNEQFF.

Only a few counts were recorded for this clonotype. The rearrangement joins TRBV19 to TRBJ1-5, with D unresolved. CDR1 LNHDA and CDR2 SQIVND come from the germline V gene (reference sequence). CDR3 length equals 15 residues. V lost 2 bases, J lost 3 bases, and 11 bases lay in between. The CDR3 nucleotides are TGTGCCAGTAGTATATTGGCCGTGCCCAATCAGCCCCAGCATTTT. Translating it yields CASSILAVPNQPQHF.

The chain has TRBV20-1 and TRBJ2-5, with 9 bases matching TRBD2. The CDR3 spans 15 residues. V was pared by 1 base and J by 1 base, with 4 bases of the junction left unmatched. The V gene's germline CDR1 is DFQATT and CDR2 SNEGSKA (reference sequence). The CDR3 loop is CSARGAGGSQETQYF. The CDR3, as DNA: TGCAGTGCTAGAGGAGCGGGGGGAAGCCAAGAGACCCAGTACTTC.

The rearrangement joins TRBV29-1 to TRBJ1-3, with TRBD1 identical over 12 bases. Germline CDR1 and CDR2: SQVTM and ANQGSEA. The junction had 7 bases not matched to a gene; V was cut back by 2 bases and J by 8 bases. The CDR3 sequence is 15 residues long. The CDR3 nucleotides are TGCAGCGTTGAAAGGGGGACAGGGGGCAGAGACACCATATATTTT. Translated: CSVERGTGGRDTIYF. The full variable domain, rest sourced from reference TRBV29-1 and TRBJ1-3, is SAVISQKPSRDICQRGTSLTIQCQVDSQVTMMFWYRQQPGQSLTLIATANQGSEATYESGFVIDKFPISRPNLTFSTLTVSNMSPEDSSIYLCSVERGTGGRDTIYFGEGSWLTVV.

The CDR3 sequence is CASSYSGGGQPQHF. DNA for the CDR3: TGTGCCAGCAGTTACTCAGGGGGCGGGCAGCCCCAGCATTTT. The chain carries TRBV6-5 and TRBJ1-5; TRBD1 aligns across 7 bases. The CDR3 extends over 14 amino acids. The germline V gene encodes CDR1 MNHEY and CDR2 SVGAGI. Unmatched junction bases numbered 3, after V lost 0 bases and J lost 7 bases.

V is TRBV7-9 and J is TRBJ2-3; D is undetermined. Germline V CDR1 and CDR2: SEHNR, FQNEAQ (reference sequence). There are 12 residues in the CDR3. V was shortened by 3 bases and J by 10 bases, with 11 bases between the two germline ends. In DNA form, the CDR3 reads TGTGCCAGCAGCTTGTTGCAGTCGGCGCAGTATTTT. This codes for CASSLLQSAQYF.

The chain carries TRBV10-3 and TRBJ2-2, with 11 bases that match TRBD2. The germline V gene has CDR1 ENHRY and CDR2 SYGVKD. Trimming at V came to 5 bases and at J to 2 bases, leaving 4 bases not matched to a gene. This CDR3 comprises 16 residues. CDR3 amino acids: CAISFSGRANTGELFF. CDR3 DNA: TGTGCCATCAGTTTTAGCGGGAGGGCCAACACCGGGGAGCTGTTTTTT.

This clonotype was detected only a few times. The chain employs TRBV5-1 and TRBJ2-3; D is unclear. Germline-derived CDR1 and CDR2 are SGHRS and YFSETQ. V was clipped by 6 bases and J by 2 bases, with 13 bases between them. The CDR3 is 14 amino acids. As DNA, the CDR3 is TGCGCCAGCACCGCTGGCGGATCCACAGATACGCAGTATTTT. Its translation: CASTAGGSTDTQYF.

This clonotype was observed a handful of times. This chain links TRBV14 with TRBJ2-1; no firm D call. Trimming took off 0 bases at V and 11 bases at J, with 11 bases between the two ends. The CDR3 is 13 residues long. Per the germline V gene, CDR1 is SGHDN and CDR2 is FVKESK. Here the CDR3 DNA reads TGTGCCAGCAGCCAAGATACGAACAGCCAGCAGTTCTTC. Its protein is CASSQDTNSQQFF.